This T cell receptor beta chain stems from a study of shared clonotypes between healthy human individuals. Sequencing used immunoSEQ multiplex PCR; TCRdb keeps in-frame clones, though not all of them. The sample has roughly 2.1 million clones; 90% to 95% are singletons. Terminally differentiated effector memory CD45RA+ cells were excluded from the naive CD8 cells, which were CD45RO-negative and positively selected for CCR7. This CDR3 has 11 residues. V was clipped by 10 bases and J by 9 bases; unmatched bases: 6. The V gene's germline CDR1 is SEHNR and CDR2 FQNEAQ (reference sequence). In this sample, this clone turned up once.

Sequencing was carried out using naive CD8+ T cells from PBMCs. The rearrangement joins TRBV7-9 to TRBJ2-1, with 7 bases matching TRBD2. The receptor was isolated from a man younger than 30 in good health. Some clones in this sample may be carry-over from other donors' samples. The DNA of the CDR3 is TGTGCCACGGGAGCGGGACCTGAGCAGTTCTTC. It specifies CATGAGPEQFF.